The next 10 T cell receptor beta chains were all read from a single sample in a study of CD8+ T cells in alopecia areata. Sample treatment: oral pan-JAK inhibitor, 5-10 mg twice daily. Extraction of RNA preceded its reverse transcription into cDNA, which served as the sequencing template. Generated by immunoSEQ multiplex PCR, the TCRdb table keeps only in-frame clones and is missing some. The sample lists approximately 160,000 clones, roughly 60% seen once, with approximately 15% in the top ten. The material sequenced was CD4+ T cells sorted from blood, taken at week 24, from a patient treated with tofacitinib. Receptor source: a human donor with alopecia areata.

The rearrangement uses TRBV4-1 and TRBJ2-5; 8 bases align to TRBD2. This CDR3 has 16 amino acids. V shed 0 bases, J shed 3 bases, and the junction held 6 bases outside the gene matches. Germline CDR1 and CDR2: MGHRA and YSYEKL. The CDR3 sequence is CASSQDLAGGKETQYF. The CDR3 coding sequence is TGCGCCAGCAGCCAAGATCTGGCGGGGGGTAAAGAGACCCAGTACTTC.

This clone appeared a few times. The chain couples TRBV29-1 to TRBJ2-1; a possible D gene is TRBD2 (5 bases). Trimming took 2 bases from V and 5 from J, leaving 7 bases between them. Germline lookup yields CDR1 SQVTM and CDR2 ANQGSEA. This CDR3 comprises 12 residues. CDR3 loop: CSVELADNEQFF. The CDR3 coding sequence is TGCAGCGTTGAACTAGCCGACAATGAGCAGTTCTTC.

This chain uses TRBV29-1 with TRBJ2-1, with 10 bases fitting TRBD1. Trimming cost V 3 bases and J 0 bases; bases outside gene matches: 8. The CDR3 runs 17 residues. Germline V gives CDR1 SQVTM, CDR2 ANQGSEA. CDR3 loop: CSVDRGQGTSSYNEQFF. CDR3 sequence (DNA): TGCAGCGTTGACAGGGGACAGGGGACGAGCTCCTACAATGAGCAGTTCTTC.

A few counts support this clone. The chain recombines TRBV29-1 with TRBJ2-7; TRBD2 might be the D (5 bases). Trimming took off 2 bases at V and 0 bases at J, with 11 bases between the two ends. The length of the CDR3 is 14 residues. From germline, CDR1 is SQVTM and CDR2 ANQGSEA. In nucleotides, the CDR3 is TGCAGCGTTGAACTCTCCGCGGGCTCCTACGAGCAGTACTTC. It encodes CSVELSAGSYEQYF.

About this clone itself: Additional DNA sequences in this sample encode the identical CDR3. The V gene is TRBV30, the J gene TRBJ2-5; D is undetermined. Germline-derived CDR1 and CDR2 are GTSNPN and SVGIG (reference sequence). This CDR3 contains 12 residues. Trimming shortened V by 0 bases and J by 5 bases, and 7 bases separated the two germline ends. The CDR3 nucleotides are TGTGCCTGGAGTGTGGGCCGGGAGACCCAGTACTTC. Residues: CAWSVGRETQYF. Drawing the rest from reference TRBV30 and TRBJ2-5, the complete variable domain is SQTIHQWPATLVQPVGSPLSLECTVEGTSNPNLYWYRQAAGRGLQLLFYSVGIGQISSEVPQNLSASRPQDRQFILSSKKLLLSDSGFYLCAWSVGRETQYFGPGTRLLVL.

The chain links TRBV18 to TRBJ1-1, with TRBD1 as a possible D gene (6 bases). Germline V lookup: CDR1 KGHSH, CDR2 LQKENI. The V end lost 2 bases, the J end lost 4 bases, and 14 bases lay between the germline ends. This CDR3 is 15 amino acids long. The CDR3 bases are TGTGCCAGCTCACCATCCGCACAGGGTAGCACTGAAGCTTTCTTT. Protein: CASSPSAQGSTEAFF. Variable domain in full (rest from reference TRBV18 and TRBJ1-1): NAGVMQNPRHLVRRRGQEARLRCSPMKGHSHVYWYRQLPEEGLKFMVYLQKENIIDESGMPKERFSAEFPKEGPSILRIQQVVRGDSAAYFCASSPSAQGSTEAFFGQGTRLTVV.

The rearrangement joins TRBV30 to TRBJ2-1; the D gene is possibly TRBD2 (6 bases). The V gene's germline CDR1 is GTSNPN and CDR2 SVGIG (reference sequence). Deletions cut 2 bases from V and 7 bases from J, with 9 bases between. The length of the CDR3 is 12 residues. The CDR3 DNA follows: TGTGCCTGGAGTCAGACTAGGAATGAGCAGTTCTTC. This encodes CAWSQTRNEQFF.

The V gene is TRBV2, the J gene TRBJ1-1; D gene uncertain. V gave up 0 bases and J gave up 0 bases, with 8 bases separating them. This CDR3 spans 15 amino acids. CDR1 is SNHLY and CDR2 is FYNNEI in the germline V gene. As DNA, the CDR3 is TGTGCCAGCAGTGAAGCACGGATCATGAACACTGAAGCTTTCTTT. Amino acids: CASSEARIMNTEAFF.

The chain couples TRBV29-1 to TRBJ1-2; 7 bases align to TRBD1. Germline V lookup: CDR1 SQVTM, CDR2 ANQGSEA. V was clipped by 3 bases and J by 5 bases; unmatched bases: 9. The CDR3 is 14 residues long. CDR3 DNA: TGCAGCGTTGAGCTACCGGGACAGCCTTATGGCTACACCTTC. Translation gives CSVELPGQPYGYTF.

The chain has TRBV29-1 and TRBJ2-5; 7 nucleotides match TRBD2. Per germline, CDR1 SQVTM and CDR2 ANQGSEA. The CDR3 is 14 amino acids. V lost 6 bases, J lost 2 bases, and 9 bases stayed unmatched. The CDR3 region is CSVIDTGLQETQYF. The CDR3 DNA follows: TGCAGCGTCATAGACACGGGACTACAAGAGACCCAGTACTTC.